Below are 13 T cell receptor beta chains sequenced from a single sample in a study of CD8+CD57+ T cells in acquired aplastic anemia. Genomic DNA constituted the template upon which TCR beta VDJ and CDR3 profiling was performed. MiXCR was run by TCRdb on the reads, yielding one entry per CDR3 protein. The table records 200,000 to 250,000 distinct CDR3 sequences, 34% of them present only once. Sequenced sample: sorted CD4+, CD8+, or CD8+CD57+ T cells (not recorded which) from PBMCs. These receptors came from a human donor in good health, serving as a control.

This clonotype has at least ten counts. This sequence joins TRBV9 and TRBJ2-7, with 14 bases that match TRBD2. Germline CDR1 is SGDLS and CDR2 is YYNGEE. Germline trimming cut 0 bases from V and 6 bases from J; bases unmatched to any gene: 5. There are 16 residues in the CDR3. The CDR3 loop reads CASSVVRLAGGVEQYF. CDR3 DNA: TGTGCCAGCAGCGTAGTAAGACTAGCGGGGGGGGTCGAGCAGTACTTC.

The CDR3 DNA reads TGTGCCAGCAAGGGCAGGGCCAACGTCCTGACTTTC. The encoded protein is CASKGRANVLTF. This sequence joins TRBV2 and TRBJ2-6; no firm D call. Germline-derived CDR1 and CDR2 are SNHLY and FYNNEI. This CDR3 spans 12 amino acids. Trimming stripped 7 bases from V and 5 bases from J, with 6 bases between.

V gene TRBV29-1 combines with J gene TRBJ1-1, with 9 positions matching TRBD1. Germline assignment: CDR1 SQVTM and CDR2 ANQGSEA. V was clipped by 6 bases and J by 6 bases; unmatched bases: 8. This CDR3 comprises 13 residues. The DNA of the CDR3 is TGCAGCGTGGCTACAGGGGGCGTAGCTGAAGCTTTCTTT. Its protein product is CSVATGGVAEAFF.

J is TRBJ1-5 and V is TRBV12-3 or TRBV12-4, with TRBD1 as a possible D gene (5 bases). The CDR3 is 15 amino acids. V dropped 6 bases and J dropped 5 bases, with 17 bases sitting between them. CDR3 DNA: TGTGCCAGCAGCTCCCGGGGCTTAGGAGATCAGCCCCAGCATTTT. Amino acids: CASSSRGLGDQPQHF.

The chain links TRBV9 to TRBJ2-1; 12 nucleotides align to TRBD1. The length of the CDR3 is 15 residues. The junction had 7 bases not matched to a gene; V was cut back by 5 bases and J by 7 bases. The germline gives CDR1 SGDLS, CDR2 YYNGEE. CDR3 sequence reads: CASSFSGQGANEQFF. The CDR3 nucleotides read TGTGCCAGCAGTTTTTCGGGACAGGGGGCGAATGAGCAGTTCTTC.

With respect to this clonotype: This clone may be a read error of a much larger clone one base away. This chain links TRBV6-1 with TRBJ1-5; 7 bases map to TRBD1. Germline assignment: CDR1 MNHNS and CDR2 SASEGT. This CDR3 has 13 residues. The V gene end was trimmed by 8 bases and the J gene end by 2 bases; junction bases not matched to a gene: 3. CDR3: CASRTGCNQPQHF. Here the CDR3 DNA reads TGTGCCAGCCGGACAGGATGCAATCAGCCCCAGCATTTT.

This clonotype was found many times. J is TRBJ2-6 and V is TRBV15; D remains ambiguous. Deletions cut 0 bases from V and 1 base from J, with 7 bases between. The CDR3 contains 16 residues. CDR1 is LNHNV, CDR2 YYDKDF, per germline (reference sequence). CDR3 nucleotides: TGTGCCACCAGCAGAGATACGTGGTCTGGGGCCAACGTCCTGACTTTC. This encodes CATSRDTWSGANVLTF. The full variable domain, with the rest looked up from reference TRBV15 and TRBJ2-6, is DAMVIQNPRYQVTQFGKPVTLSCSQTLNHNVMYWYQQKSSQAPKLLFHYYDKDFNNEADTPDNFQSRRPNTSFCFLDIRSPGLGDTAMYLCATSRDTWSGANVLTFGAGSRLTVL.

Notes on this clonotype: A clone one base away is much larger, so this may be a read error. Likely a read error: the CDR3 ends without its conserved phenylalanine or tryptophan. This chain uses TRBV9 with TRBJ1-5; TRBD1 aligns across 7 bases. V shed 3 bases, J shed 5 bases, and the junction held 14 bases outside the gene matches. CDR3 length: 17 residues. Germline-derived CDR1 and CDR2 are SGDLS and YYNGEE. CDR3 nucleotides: TGTGCCAGCAGCGGCGCTGGGGGACAGCCTTTCGATCAGCCCCAGCATCTT. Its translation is CASSGAGGQPFDQPQHL.

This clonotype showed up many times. The DNA for the CDR3 is TGTGCCACCAGCAGCCCCCCTATAGGGGGGCGACCCTACGAGCAGTACTTC. As protein: CATSSPPIGGRPYEQYF. The chain employs TRBV15 and TRBJ2-7; D may correspond to TRBD1 or TRBD2 (6 bases each). This CDR3 is built from 17 residues. V was pared by 3 bases and J by 2 bases, with 20 bases between. Germline-derived CDR1 and CDR2 are LNHNV and YYDKDF (reference sequence).

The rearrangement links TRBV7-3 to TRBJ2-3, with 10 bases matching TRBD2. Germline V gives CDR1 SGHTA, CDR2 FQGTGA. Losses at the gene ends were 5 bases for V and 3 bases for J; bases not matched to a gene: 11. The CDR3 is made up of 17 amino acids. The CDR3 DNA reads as TGTGCCAGCAGCCCGCGGGGTAGCGGGGGGACAACAGATACGCAGTATTTT. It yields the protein CASSPRGSGGTTDTQYF.

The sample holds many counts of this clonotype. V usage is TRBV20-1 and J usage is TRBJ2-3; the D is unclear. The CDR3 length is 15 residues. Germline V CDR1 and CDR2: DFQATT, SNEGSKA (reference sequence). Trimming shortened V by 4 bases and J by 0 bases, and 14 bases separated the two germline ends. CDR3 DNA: TGCAGTGCTACGATACCTCCGTTTAGCACAGATACGCAGTATTTT. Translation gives CSATIPPFSTDTQYF.

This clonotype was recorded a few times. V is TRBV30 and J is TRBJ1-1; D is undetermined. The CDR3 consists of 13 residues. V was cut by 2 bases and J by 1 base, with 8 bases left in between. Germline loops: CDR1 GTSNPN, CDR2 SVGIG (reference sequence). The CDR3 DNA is TGTGCCTGGAGTTACAGCCGGAACACTGAAGCTTTCTTT. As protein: CAWSYSRNTEAFF.

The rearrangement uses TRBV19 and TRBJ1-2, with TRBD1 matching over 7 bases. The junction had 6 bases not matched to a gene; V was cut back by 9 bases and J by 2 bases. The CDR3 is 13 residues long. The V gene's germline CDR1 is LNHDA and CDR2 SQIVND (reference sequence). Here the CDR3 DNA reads TGTGCCAGCGAGACAGGGCAGAACTATGGCTACACCTTC. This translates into CASETGQNYGYTF.